This T cell receptor (beta chain) emerged from a study of blood T cell repertoires in COVID-19. Study context: Both acute and convalescent COVID-19 samples were obtained from the United States, Italy and Spain. T cells, B-cell-depleted T cells, or PBMCs provided the cDNA or gDNA that served as material.

Assay used: immunoSEQ multiplex PCR; TCRdb lists only in-frame clones, some missing. The sample consists of more than 150,000 clones, about 90% of them appearing once. V was cut by 8 bases and J by 0 bases, with 11 bases left in between. This CDR3 region has 12 residues. Per the germline V gene, CDR1 is GTSNPN and CDR2 is SVGIG (reference sequence). The chain has TRBV30 and TRBJ2-7; maybe TRBD1 (6 bases). This clonotype was obtained from a man aged 65 to 85 with active or convalescent COVID-19. Sequencing used peripheral blood. The CDR3 bases are TGTGCCAGCAAGGGGGTCTCCTACGAGCAGTACTTC. This encodes CASKGVSYEQYF.